The rows below give T cell receptor beta chains drawn from one sample of a study of T cell changes during pregnancy in multiple sclerosis. Clones were sequenced by immunoSEQ multiplex PCR, and TCRdb holds only the in-frame ones, with some missing. The sample includes 42,000 or so clones, approximately 94% of them seen just once. This specimen was CD8+ T cells from peripheral blood mononuclear cells, taken in the third trimester of pregnancy. The receptors come from a female donor with multiple sclerosis, enrolled in a pregnancy study. The CDR3 runs from the conserved cysteine through the conserved F or W. A D gene is named only where the DNA matches it firmly. Size values are once, few and many counts, or a class for expanded clones, and some rows have none.

j_gene | d_gene | v_gene | abundance | CDR3aa | CDR3nt
TRBJ1-2 | - | TRBV29-1 | - | CSVFGGFGYGYTF | TGCAGCGTTTTCGGAGGATTTGGCTATGGCTACACCTTC
TRBJ2-5 | - | TRBV27 | - | CASSFNPTGTQYF | TGTGCCAGCAGTTTTAACCCCACGGGGACCCAGTACTTC
TRBJ2-3 | TRBD2 | TRBV29-1 | - | CSVEWLTSGRIGTGSADTQYF | TGCAGCGTTGAATGGTTGACTAGCGGGAGGATAGGTACCGGTTCCGCAGATACGCAGTATTTT
TRBJ2-1 | - | TRBV7-9 | - | CASSSYEPLAFF | TGTGCCAGCAGCTCGTATGAACCTCTGGCGTTCTTC
TRBJ2-5 | - | TRBV5-1 | - | CASSFDPGTQETQYF | TGCGCCAGCAGCTTTGATCCGGGAACCCAAGAGACCCAGTACTTC
TRBJ2-3 | TRBD2 | TRBV29-1 | - | CSVERGLAGEWPNTQYF | TGCAGCGTTGAGAGGGGGCTAGCGGGAGAGTGGCCAAATACGCAGTATTTT
TRBJ1-1 | TRBD1 | TRBV4-1 | - | CASSPQGLPNTEAFF | TGCGCCAGCAGCCCACAGGGGCTGCCGAACACTGAAGCTTTCTTT
TRBJ2-2 | TRBD1 | TRBV7-9 | once | CASSHDRGFNTGELFF | TGTGCCAGCAGCCACGACAGGGGCTTCAACACCGGGGAGCTGTTTTTT
TRBJ2-1 | TRBD1 | TRBV6-5 | - | CASSGGQGINNEQFF | TGTGCCAGCAGCGGGGGACAGGGGATAAACAATGAGCAGTTCTTC
TRBJ2-1 | TRBD2 | TRBV7-9 | - | CASSAGLEQFF | TGTGCCAGCAGCGCGGGACTAGAGCAGTTCTTC
TRBJ2-3 | TRBD2 | TRBV28 | many | CATKAGLDTDTQYF | TGTGCCACCAAAGCGGGACTAGACACAGATACGCAGTATTTT
TRBJ2-3 | TRBD2 | TRBV27 | - | CASSTSGTSGADTQYF | TGTGCCAGCAGTACCTCCGGGACTAGCGGCGCAGATACGCAGTATTTT
TRBJ1-5 | TRBD1 | TRBV28 | - | CASSPDRGYSNQPQHF | TGTGCCAGCAGCCCAGACAGGGGGTATAGCAATCAGCCCCAGCATTTT
TRBJ1-4 | - | TRBV7-9 | - | CASSFDEKLFF | TGTGCCAGCAGCTTCGATGAAAAACTGTTTTTT
TRBJ2-1 | - | TRBV10-3 | - | CAISEDTTTGEVF | TGTGCCATCAGTGAGGACACCACCACAGGGGAGGTCTTC
TRBJ2-1 | - | TRBV11-2 | - | CASSRRGALNEQFF | TGTGCCAGCAGCCGTCGGGGGGCGCTCAATGAGCAGTTCTTC
TRBJ1-1 | - | TRBV28 | - | CASSLTSQKLKLNTEAFF | TGTGCCAGCAGTTTAACTTCGCAGAAACTAAAATTGAACACTGAAGCTTTCTTT
TRBJ2-7 | - | TRBV7-2 | - | CASSLVTVYEQYF | TGTGCCAGCAGCTTAGTAACGGTCTACGAGCAGTACTTC
TRBJ2-2 | TRBD2 | TRBV28 | - | CASSLFSPTSGRGTGELFF | TGTGCCAGCAGTTTATTCTCCCCTACTAGCGGGAGGGGCACCGGGGAGCTGTTTTTT
TRBJ2-1 | - | TRBV19 | - | CASSNNEQFF | TGTGCCAGTAGCAACAATGAGCAGTTCTTC
TRBJ2-3 | TRBD2 | TRBV11-2 | - | CASSSYLLAKDTQYF | TGTGCCAGCAGCTCCTATCTACTAGCGAAAGATACGCAGTATTTT
TRBJ1-2 | - | TRBV27 | - | CATSRGGYGYTF | TGTGCCACCAGTCGGGGGGGCTATGGCTACACCTTC
TRBJ1-1 | - | TRBV19 | few | CASSRGVHEAFF | TGTGCCAGTAGTAGAGGAGTACATGAAGCTTTCTTT
TRBJ2-7 | - | TRBV5-4 | - | CASSLDREYSYEQYF | TGTGCCAGCAGCTTGGACAGGGAATACTCCTACGAGCAGTACTTC
TRBJ1-1 | - | TRBV28 | - | CASSENGVNTEAFF | TGTGCCAGCAGTGAAAACGGGGTGAACACTGAAGCTTTCTTT
TRBJ2-6 | - | TRBV7-6 | - | CASSPGAGANVLTF | TGTGCCAGCAGCCCAGGGGCCGGGGCCAACGTCCTGACTTTC
TRBJ2-1 | - | TRBV7-4 | - | CASSLWSCRTYNEQFF | TGTGCCAGCAGCCTGTGGAGTTGTCGGACCTACAATGAGCAGTTCTTC
TRBJ2-7 | - | TRBV5-1 | - | CASSPLQDSYEQYF | TGCGCCAGCAGCCCCCTACAGGACTCCTACGAGCAGTACTTC
TRBJ2-7 | - | TRBV6-1 | - | CASSDRWGTSYEQYF | TGTGCCAGCAGCGACAGGTGGGGAACCTCCTACGAGCAGTACTTC
TRBJ2-1 | TRBD2 | TRBV19 | - | CASSWTSGSSYNEQFF | TGTGCCAGTAGTTGGACTAGCGGAAGCTCCTACAATGAGCAGTTCTTC
TRBJ2-7 | - | TRBV28 | - | CASSLAAAGYEQYF | TGTGCCAGCAGTTTAGCTGCCGCCGGGTACGAGCAGTACTTC